This TCR beta chain was obtained from a study of chemoradiotherapy in HPV16-positive cancers. Study observations and caveats: Functional assays defining HPV-specific T cells used only a couple of HPV16-positive patients. In HPV16-positive patients, HPV-responsive T-cell expansion tracked better recurrence-free survival.

In the case of this clone: Its antigen is undetermined.

Produced via immunoSEQ multiplex PCR; TCRdb's table is partial and in-frame only. The sample includes around 53,000 clones, 90% of them seen just once. The sample consisted of blood, taken from a patient who underwent chemoradiotherapy. This clonotype was obtained from a human donor with HPV-associated anogenital cancer.

The CDR3 DNA is TGTGCCGTACAGAGGGGACAGGGGTACGCTTTCTTT. Its translation is CAVQRGQGYAFF. The chain couples TRBV5-3 to TRBJ1-1, with TRBD1 matching 10 bases. TRBV5-3 is sorted into the ORF group, with uncertain function. CDR3 length: 12 amino acids. V gave up 10 bases and J gave up 11 bases; unmatched junction bases: 11.